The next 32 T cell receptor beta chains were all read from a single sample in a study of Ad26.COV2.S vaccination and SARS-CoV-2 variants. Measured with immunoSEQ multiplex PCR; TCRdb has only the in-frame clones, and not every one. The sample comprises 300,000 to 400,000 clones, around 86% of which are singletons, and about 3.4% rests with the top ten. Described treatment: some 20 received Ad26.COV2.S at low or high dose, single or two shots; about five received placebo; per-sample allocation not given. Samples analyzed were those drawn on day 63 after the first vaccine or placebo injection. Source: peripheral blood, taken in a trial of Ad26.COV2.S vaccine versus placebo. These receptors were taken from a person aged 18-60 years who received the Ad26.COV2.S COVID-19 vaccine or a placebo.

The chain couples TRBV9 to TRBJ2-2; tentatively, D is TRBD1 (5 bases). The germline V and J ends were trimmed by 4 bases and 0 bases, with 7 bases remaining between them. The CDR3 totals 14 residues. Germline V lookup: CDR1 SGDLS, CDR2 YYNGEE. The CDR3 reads CASSSTANTGELFF. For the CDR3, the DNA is TGTGCCAGCAGCTCGACAGCGAACACCGGGGAGCTGTTTTTT.

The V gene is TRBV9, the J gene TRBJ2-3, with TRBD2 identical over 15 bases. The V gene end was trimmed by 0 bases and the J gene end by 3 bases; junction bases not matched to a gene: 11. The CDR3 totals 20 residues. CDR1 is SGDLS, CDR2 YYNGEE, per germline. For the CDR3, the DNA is TGTGCCAGCAGCGTAGCCCCCGGACTAGCGGGGGGGCTAAGGACAGATACGCAGTATTTT. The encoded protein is CASSVAPGLAGGLRTDTQYF.

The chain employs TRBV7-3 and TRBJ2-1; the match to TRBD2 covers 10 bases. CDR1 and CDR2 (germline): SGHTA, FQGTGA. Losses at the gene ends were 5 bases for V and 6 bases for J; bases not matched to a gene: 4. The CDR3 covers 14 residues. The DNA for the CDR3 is TGTGCCAGCAGCCCTAGCGGGGGCGGCAATGAGCAGTTCTTC. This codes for CASSPSGGGNEQFF.

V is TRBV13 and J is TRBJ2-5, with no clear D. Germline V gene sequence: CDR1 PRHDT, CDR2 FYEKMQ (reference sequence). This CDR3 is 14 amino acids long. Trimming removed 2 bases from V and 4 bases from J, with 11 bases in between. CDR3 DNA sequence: TGTGCCAGCAGCTTACCCCGGCGGTTAGAGACCCAGTACTTC. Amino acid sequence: CASSLPRRLETQYF.

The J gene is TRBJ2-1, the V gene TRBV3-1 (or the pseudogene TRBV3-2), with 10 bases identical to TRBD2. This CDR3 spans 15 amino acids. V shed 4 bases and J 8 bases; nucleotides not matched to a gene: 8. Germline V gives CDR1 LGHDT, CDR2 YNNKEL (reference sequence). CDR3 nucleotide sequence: TGTGCCAGCAGCCCCGCGAGCGGGGGGGCCTATGAGCAGTTCTTC. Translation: CASSPASGGAYEQFF.

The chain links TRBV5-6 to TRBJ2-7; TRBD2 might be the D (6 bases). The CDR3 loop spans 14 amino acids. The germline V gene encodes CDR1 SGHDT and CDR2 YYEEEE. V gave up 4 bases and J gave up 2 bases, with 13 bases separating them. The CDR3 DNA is TGTGCCAGCAGCGGGGAGGCTGATACCTACGAGCAGTACTTC. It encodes CASSGEADTYEQYF.

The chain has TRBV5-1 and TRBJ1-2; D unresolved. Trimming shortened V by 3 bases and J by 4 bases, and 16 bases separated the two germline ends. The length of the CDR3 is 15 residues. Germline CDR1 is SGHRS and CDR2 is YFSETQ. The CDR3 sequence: CASSSSGGKTYGYTF. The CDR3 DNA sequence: TGCGCCAGCAGCTCATCCGGCGGGAAGACCTATGGCTACACCTTC. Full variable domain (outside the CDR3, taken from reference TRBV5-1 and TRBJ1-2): KAGVTQTPRYLIKTRGQQVTLSCSPISGHRSVSWYQQTPGQGLQFLFEYFSETQRNKGNFPGRFSGRQFSNSRSEMNVSTLELGDSALYLCASSSSGGKTYGYTFGSGTRLTVV.

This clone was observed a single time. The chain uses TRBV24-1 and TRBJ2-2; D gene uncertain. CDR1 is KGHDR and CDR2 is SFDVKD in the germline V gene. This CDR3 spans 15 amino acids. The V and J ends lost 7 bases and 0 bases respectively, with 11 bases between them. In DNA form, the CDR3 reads TGTGCCACCAGCGGTCCCGGTACGAACACCGGGGAGCTGTTTTTT. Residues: CATSGPGTNTGELFF.

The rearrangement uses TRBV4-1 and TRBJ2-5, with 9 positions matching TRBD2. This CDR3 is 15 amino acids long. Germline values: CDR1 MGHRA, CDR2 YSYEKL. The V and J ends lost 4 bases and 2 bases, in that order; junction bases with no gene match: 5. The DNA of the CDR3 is TGCGCCAGCAGCCCCCGGCTAGCGGGACAAGAGACCCAGTACTTC. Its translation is CASSPRLAGQETQYF.

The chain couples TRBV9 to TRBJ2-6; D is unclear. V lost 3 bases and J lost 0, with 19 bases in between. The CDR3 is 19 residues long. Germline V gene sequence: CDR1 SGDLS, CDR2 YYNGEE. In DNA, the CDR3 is TGTGCCAGCAGCGCTCCGGAACGGAGTTCCCACTCTGGGGCCAACGTCCTGACTTTC. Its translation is CASSAPERSSHSGANVLTF.

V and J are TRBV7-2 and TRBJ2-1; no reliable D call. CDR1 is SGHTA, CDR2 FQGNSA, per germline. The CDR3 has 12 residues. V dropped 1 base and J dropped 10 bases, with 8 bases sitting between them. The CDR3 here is CASSLGAVEQFF. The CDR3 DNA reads TGTGCCAGCAGCTTAGGGGCAGTCGAGCAGTTCTTC.

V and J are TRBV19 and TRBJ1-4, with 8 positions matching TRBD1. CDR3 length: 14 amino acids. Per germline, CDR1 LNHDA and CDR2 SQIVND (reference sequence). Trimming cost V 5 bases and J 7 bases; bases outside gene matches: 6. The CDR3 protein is CASSPQGAGEKLFF. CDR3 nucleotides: TGTGCCAGTAGTCCCCAGGGGGCCGGTGAAAAACTGTTTTTT.

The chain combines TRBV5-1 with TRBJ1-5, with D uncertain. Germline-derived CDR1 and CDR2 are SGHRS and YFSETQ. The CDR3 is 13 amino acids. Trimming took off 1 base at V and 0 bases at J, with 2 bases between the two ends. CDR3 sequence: CASSLLSNQPQHF. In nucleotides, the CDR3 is TGCGCCAGCAGCTTGCTTAGCAATCAGCCCCAGCATTTT.

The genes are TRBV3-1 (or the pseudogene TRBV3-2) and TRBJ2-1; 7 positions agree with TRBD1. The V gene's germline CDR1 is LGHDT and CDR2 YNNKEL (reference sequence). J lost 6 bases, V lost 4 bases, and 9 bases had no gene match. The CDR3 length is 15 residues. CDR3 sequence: CASSPRGQIANEQFF. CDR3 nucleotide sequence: TGTGCCAGCAGCCCGAGGGGGCAGATTGCCAATGAGCAGTTCTTC.

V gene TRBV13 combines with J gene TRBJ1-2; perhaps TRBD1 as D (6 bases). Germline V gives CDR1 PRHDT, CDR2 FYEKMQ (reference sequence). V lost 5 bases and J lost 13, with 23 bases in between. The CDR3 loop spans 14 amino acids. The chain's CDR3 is CASSESGRYRVGTF. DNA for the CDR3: TGTGCCAGCAGCGAATCCGGGCGCTACAGGGTTGGCACCTTC. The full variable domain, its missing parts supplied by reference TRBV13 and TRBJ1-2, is AAGVIQSPRHLIKEKRETATLKCYPIPRHDTVYWYQQGPGQDPQFLISFYEKMQSDKGSIPDRFSAQQFSDYHSELNMSSLELGDSALYFCASSESGRYRVGTFGSGTRLTVV.

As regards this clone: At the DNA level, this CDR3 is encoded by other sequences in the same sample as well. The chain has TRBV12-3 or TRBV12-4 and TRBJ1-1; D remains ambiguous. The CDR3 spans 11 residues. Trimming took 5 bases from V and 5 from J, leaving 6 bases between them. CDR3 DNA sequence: TGTGCCAGCAGTCCCGGGACTGAAGCTTTCTTT. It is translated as CASSPGTEAFF.

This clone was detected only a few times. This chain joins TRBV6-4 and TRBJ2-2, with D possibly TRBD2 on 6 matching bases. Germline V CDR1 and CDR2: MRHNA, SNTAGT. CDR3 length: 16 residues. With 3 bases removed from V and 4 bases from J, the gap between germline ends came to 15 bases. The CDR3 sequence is CASSEGASDGTGELFF. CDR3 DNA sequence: TGTGCCAGCAGTGAGGGAGCTAGCGACGGCACCGGGGAGCTGTTTTTT.

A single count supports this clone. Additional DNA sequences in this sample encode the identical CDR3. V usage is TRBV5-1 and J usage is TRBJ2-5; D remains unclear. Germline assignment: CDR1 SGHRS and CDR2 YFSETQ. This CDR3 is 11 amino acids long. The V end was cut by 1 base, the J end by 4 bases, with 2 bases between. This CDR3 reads CASSLLETQYF. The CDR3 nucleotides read TGCGCCAGCAGCTTGTTAGAGACCCAGTACTTC.

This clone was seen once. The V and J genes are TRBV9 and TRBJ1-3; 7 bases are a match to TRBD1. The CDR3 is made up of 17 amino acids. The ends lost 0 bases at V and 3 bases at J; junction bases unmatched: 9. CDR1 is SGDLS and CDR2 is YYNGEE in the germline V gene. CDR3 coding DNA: TGTGCCAGCAGCGTAGACCCCACAGGGGTGGATGGAAACACCATATATTTT. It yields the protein CASSVDPTGVDGNTIYF.

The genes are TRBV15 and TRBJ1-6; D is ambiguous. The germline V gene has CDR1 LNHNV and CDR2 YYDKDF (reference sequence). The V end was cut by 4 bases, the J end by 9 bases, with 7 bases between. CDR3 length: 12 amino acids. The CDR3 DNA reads TGTGCCACCAGCACTAGTTTTTCACCCCTCCACTTT. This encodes CATSTSFSPLHF.

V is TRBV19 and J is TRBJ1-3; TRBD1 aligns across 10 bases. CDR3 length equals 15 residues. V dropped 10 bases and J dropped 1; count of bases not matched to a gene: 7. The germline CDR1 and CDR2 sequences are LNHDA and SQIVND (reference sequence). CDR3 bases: TGTGCCATCCCCGGGACAGGGGTTTCTGGAAACACCATATATTTT. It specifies CAIPGTGVSGNTIYF.

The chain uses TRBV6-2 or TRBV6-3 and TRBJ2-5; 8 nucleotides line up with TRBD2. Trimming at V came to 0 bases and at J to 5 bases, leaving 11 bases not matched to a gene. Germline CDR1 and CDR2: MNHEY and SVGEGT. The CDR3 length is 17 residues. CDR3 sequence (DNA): TGTGCCAGCAGTTACTCGGTAGCGGGGAGGTCCAGGGAGACCCAGTACTTC. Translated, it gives CASSYSVAGRSRETQYF.

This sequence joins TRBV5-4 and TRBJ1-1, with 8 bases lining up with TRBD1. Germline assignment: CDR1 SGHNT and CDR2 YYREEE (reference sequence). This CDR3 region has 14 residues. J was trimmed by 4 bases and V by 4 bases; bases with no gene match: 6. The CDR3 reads CASSPNRGGTEAFF. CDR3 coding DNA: TGTGCCAGCAGCCCTAACAGGGGGGGCACTGAAGCTTTCTTT.

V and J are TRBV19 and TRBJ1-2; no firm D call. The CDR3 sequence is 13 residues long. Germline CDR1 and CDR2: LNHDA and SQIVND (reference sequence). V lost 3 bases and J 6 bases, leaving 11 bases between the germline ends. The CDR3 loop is CASSINQVDGYTF. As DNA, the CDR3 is TGTGCCAGTAGTATTAACCAGGTCGATGGCTACACCTTC.

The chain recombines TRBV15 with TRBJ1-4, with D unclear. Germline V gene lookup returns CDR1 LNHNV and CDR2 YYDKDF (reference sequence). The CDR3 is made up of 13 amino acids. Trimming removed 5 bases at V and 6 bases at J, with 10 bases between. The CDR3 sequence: CATSRPPDEKLFF. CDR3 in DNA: TGTGCCACCAGCCGACCTCCTGATGAAAAACTGTTTTTT.

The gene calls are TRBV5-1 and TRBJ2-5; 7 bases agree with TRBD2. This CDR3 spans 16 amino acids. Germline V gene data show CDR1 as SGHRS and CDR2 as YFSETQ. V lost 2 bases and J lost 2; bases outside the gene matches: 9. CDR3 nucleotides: TGCGCCAGCAGCTTCAGGTTAGCGGGCCGACAAGAGACCCAGTACTTC. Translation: CASSFRLAGRQETQYF.

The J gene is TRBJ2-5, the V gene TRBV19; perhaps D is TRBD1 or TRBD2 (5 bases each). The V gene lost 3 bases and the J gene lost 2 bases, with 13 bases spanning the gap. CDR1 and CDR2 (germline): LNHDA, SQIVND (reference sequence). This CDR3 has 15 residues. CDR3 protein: CASSIGTVDQETQYF. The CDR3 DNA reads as TGTGCCAGTAGTATCGGGACGGTAGATCAAGAGACCCAGTACTTC.

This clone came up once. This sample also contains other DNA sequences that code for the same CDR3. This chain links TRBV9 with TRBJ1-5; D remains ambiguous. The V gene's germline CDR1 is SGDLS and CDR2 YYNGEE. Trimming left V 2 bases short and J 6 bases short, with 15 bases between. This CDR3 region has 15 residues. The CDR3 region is CASSVGTGGGQPQHF. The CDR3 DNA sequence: TGTGCCAGCAGCGTCGGAACCGGTGGCGGTCAGCCCCAGCATTTT.

The CDR3 protein is CSGHPGLAVDEQFF. DNA for the CDR3: TGCAGCGGGCATCCGGGACTAGCGGTGGATGAGCAGTTCTTC. The chain combines TRBV29-1 with TRBJ2-1; 11 bases match TRBD2. J was trimmed by 8 bases and V by 7 bases; bases with no gene match: 10. Germline lookup yields CDR1 SQVTM and CDR2 ANQGSEA. The CDR3 covers 14 residues.

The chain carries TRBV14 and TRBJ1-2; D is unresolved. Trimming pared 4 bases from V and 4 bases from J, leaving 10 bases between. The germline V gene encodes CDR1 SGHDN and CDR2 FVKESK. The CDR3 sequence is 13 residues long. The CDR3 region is CASSPGRFYGYTF. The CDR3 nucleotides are TGTGCCAGCAGCCCAGGCAGATTCTATGGCTACACCTTC.

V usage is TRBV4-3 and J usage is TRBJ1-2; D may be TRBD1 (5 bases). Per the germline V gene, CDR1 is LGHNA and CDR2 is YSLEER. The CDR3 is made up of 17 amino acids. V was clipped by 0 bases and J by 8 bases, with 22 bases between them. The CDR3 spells CASSQDRGGEITGGYTF. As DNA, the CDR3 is TGCGCCAGCAGCCAAGATCGTGGAGGGGAGATCACTGGGGGCTACACCTTC.

CDR3 loop: CASRSYEGPHEKLFF. The CDR3 DNA sequence: TGTGCCAGCCGCAGCTATGAGGGCCCACATGAAAAACTGTTTTTT. V and J are TRBV19 and TRBJ1-4; D is undetermined. The V gene's germline CDR1 is LNHDA and CDR2 SQIVND (reference sequence). The V end lost 9 bases, the J end lost 6 bases, and 20 bases lay between the germline ends. There are 15 residues in the CDR3.